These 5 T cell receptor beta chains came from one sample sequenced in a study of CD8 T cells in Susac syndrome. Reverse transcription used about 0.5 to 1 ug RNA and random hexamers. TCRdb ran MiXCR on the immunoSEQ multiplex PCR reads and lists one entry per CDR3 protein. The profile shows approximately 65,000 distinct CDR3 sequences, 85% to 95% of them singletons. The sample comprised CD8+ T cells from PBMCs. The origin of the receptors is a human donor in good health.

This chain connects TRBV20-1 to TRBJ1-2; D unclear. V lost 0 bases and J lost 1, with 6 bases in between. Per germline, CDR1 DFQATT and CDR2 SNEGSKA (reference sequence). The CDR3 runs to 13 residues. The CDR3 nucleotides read TGCAGTGCTAGAGATCACTTTAACTATGGCTACACCTTC. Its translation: CSARDHFNYGYTF.

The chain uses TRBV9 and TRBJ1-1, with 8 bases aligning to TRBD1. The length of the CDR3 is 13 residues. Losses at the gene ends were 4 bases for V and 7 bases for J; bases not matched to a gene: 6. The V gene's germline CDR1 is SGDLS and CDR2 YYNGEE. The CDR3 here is CASSLGTGGEAFF. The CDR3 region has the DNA TGTGCCAGCAGCCTCGGGACAGGCGGTGAAGCTTTCTTT.

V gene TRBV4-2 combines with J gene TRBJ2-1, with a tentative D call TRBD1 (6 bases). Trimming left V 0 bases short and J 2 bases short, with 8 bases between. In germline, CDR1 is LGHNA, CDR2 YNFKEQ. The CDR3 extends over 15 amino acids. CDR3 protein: CASSQDRGPYNEQFF. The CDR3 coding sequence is TGTGCCAGCAGCCAAGACAGGGGCCCCTACAATGAGCAGTTCTTC.

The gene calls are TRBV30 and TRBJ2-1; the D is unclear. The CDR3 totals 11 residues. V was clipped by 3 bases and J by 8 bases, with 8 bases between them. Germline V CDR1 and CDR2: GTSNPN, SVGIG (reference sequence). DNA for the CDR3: TGTGCCTGGAGCCCTACCCATGAGCAGTTCTTC. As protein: CAWSPTHEQFF.

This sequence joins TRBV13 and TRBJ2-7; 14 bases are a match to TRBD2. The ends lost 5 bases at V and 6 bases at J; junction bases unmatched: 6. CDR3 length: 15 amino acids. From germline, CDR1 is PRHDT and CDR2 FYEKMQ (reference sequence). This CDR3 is CASSPGLAGAGEQYF. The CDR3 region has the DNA TGTGCCAGCAGCCCGGGACTAGCGGGGGCCGGCGAGCAGTACTTC.